These T cell receptor beta chains were read from a single sample in a study of shared clonotypes between healthy human individuals. The repertoire was sequenced with immunoSEQ multiplex PCR; TCRdb's copy has only in-frame clones and lacks some. The sample contains about 2.4 million clones, roughly nine tenths of which appear only once. The sequenced material came from naive CD4+ T cells sorted from blood. The receptors stem from a man aged 18 to 30 in good health. CDR3s include the opening cysteine and the closing phenylalanine or tryptophan. Each record gives: J gene, clone size, D gene, V gene, CDR3 protein, CDR3 DNA. The D gene is left open where the match is weak. Rows give clone size only sometimes, using once, few, many, or a class for an expanded clone.

>TRBJ2-1|.|TRBD2|TRBV7-8
CASSPAGTSGYNEQFF
TGTGCCAGCAGCCCCGCAGGGACTAGCGGATACAATGAGCAGTTCTTC
>TRBJ2-3|.|.|TRBV14
CASSQTPSGTDTQYF
TGTGCCAGCAGCCAAACCCCAAGTGGCACAGATACGCAGTATTTT
>TRBJ2-7|.|.|TRBV7-2
CASSQAGYEQYF
TGTGCCAGCAGCCAAGCGGGCTACGAGCAGTACTTC
>TRBJ2-7|.|.|TRBV25-1
CASSGSSAYEQYF
TGTGCCAGCAGTGGGTCATCGGCCTACGAGCAGTACTTC
>TRBJ1-1|.|.|TRBV4-1
CASRQVLQNTEAFF
TGCGCCAGCAGACAGGTCCTACAGAACACTGAAGCTTTCTTT
>TRBJ1-6|.|.|TRBV18
CASSPQGRGPLHF
TGTGCCAGCTCACCTCAGGGCCGCGGACCCCTCCACTTT
>TRBJ2-2|.|TRBD1|TRBV10-3
CAISPGQGNTGELFF
TGTGCCATCAGCCCGGGACAGGGAAACACCGGGGAGCTGTTTTTT
>TRBJ2-7|.|TRBD2|TRBV5-4
CASSLDRGEPYEQYF
TGTGCCAGCAGCTTGGACCGGGGGGAGCCCTACGAGCAGTACTTC
>TRBJ2-7|.|TRBD2|TRBV20-1
CSASGGAEQYF
TGCAGTGCCTCCGGGGGGGCCGAGCAGTACTTC
>TRBJ2-5|.|.|TRBV25-1
CASSESPGWETQYF
TGTGCCAGCAGTGAATCTCCAGGGTGGGAGACCCAGTACTTC
>TRBJ2-7|.|TRBD1|TRBV27
CASSLGDRVGEQYF
TGTGCCAGCAGTTTGGGTGACAGGGTCGGCGAGCAGTACTTC
>TRBJ1-1|.|.|TRBV6-5
CASRNLQGANTEAFF
TGTGCCAGCAGGAACCTACAGGGCGCGAACACTGAAGCTTTCTTT
>TRBJ1-2|.|.|TRBV10-3
CAISPGENYGYTF
TGTGCCATCAGCCCTGGGGAGAACTATGGCTACACCTTC
>TRBJ2-1|.|.|TRBV5-1
CASSAGTEGGEQFF
TGCGCCAGCAGCGCCGGGACGGAGGGGGGTGAGCAGTTCTTC
>TRBJ2-1|.|TRBD1|TRBV7-2
CASSSGQVNEQFF
TGTGCCAGCAGCTCCGGACAGGTCAATGAGCAGTTCTTC
>TRBJ2-2|.|TRBD1|TRBV7-8
CASSPGTGYTGELFF
TGTGCCAGCAGCCCGGGGACAGGGTACACCGGGGAGCTGTTTTTT
>TRBJ1-3|.|TRBD1|TRBV18
CASSQQTGNSGNTIYF
TGTGCCAGCTCACAACAGACAGGGAACTCTGGAAACACCATATATTTT
>TRBJ2-7|.|.|TRBV7-3
CASSPRTFSYEQYF
TGTGCCAGCAGCCCGCGGACGTTCTCCTACGAGCAGTACTTC
>TRBJ2-1|.|.|TRBV19
CASSILRPASYNEQFF
TGTGCCAGTAGTATACTTCGCCCAGCCTCCTACAATGAGCAGTTCTTC
>TRBJ2-3|.|TRBD2|TRBV18
CASSRRGDSPADTQYF
TGTGCCAGCTCACGACGGGGGGACTCCCCGGCAGATACGCAGTATTTT
>TRBJ2-6|.|TRBD2|TRBV4-1
CASSRGSGPGGSGANVLTF
TGCGCCAGCAGCCGAGGATCCGGCCCGGGGGGCTCTGGGGCCAACGTCCTGACTTTC
>TRBJ2-5|.|.|TRBV5-1
CASSLELQTQYF
TGCGCCAGCAGCTTGGAACTGCAGACCCAGTACTTC
>TRBJ1-2|once|.|TRBV27
CASSRHQGGSYGYTF
TGTGCCAGCAGCCGCCATCAGGGAGGGAGCTATGGCTACACCTTC
>TRBJ2-7|.|TRBD2|TRBV7-2
CASSSGTSGSREQYF
TGTGCCAGCAGCTCCGGGACTAGCGGGAGCAGGGAGCAGTACTTC